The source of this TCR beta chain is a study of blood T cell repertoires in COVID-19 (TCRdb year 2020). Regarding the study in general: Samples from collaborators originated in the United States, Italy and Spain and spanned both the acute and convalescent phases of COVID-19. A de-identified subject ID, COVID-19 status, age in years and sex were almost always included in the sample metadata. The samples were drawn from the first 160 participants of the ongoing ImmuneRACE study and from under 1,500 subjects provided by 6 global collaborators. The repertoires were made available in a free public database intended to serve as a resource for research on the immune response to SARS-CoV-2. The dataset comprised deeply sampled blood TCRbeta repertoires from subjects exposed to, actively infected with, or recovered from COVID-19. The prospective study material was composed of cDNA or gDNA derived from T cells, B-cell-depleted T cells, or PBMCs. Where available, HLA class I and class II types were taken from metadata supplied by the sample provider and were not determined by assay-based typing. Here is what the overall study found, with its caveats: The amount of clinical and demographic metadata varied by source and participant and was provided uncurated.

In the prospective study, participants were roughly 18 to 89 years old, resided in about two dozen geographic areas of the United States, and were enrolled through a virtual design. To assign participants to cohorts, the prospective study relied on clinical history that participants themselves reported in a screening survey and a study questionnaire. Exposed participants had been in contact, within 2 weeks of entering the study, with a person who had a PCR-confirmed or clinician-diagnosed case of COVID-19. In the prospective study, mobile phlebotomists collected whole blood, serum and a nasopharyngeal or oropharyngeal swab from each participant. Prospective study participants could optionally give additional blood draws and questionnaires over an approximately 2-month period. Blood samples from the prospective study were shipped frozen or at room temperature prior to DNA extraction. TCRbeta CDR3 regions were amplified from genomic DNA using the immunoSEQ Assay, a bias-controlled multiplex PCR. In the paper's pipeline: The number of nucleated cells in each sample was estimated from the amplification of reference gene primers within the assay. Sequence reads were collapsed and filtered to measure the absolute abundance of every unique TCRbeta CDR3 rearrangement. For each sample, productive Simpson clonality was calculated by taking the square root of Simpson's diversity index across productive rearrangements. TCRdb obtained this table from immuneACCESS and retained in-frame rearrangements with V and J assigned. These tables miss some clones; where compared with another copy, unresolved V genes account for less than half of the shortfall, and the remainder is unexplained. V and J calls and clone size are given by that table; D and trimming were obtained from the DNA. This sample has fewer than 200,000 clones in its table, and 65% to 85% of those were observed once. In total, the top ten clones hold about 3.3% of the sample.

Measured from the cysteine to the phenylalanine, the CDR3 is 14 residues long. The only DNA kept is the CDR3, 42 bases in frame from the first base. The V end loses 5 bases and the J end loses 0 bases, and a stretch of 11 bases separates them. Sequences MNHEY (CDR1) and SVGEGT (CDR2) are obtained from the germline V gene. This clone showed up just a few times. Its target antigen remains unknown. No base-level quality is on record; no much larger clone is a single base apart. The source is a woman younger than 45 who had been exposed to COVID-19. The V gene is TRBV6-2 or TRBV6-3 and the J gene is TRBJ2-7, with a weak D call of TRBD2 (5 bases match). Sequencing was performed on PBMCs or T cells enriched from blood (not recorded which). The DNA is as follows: TGTGCCAGCAGTGGTGAGGGTTCCTCCTACGAGCAGTACTTC. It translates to CASSGEGSSYEQYF.